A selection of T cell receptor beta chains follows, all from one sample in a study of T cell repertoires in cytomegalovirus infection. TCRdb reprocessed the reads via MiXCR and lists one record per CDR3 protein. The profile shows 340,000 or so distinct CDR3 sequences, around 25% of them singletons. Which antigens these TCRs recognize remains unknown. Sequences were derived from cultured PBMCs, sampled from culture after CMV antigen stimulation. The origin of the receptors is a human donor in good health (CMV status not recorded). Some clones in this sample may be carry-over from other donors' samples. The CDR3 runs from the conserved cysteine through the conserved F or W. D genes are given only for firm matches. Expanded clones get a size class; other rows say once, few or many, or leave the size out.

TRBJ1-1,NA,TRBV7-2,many,TGTGCCAGCAGCTTGGACGGAGGGAACACTGAAGCTTTCTTT,CASSLDGGNTEAFF
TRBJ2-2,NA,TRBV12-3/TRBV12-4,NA,TGTGCCAGCAGTCCCCGACTTTTCGGGGAGCTGTTTTTT,CASSPRLFGELFF
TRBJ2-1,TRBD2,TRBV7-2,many,TGTGCCAGCAGCCCCCCTGCGCGGGAGTGGGAGCAGTTCTTC,CASSPPAREWEQFF
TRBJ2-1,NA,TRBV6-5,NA,TGTGCCAGCAGTTACAGGACCAGGAGCGGCCTCCGCAATGAGCAGTTCTTC,CASSYRTRSGLRNEQFF
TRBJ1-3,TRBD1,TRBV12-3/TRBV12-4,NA,TGTGCCAGCAGACTTTCCTCCGGGACAGGGGGCGGAAACACCATATATTTT,CASRLSSGTGGGNTIYF
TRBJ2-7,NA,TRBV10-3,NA,TGTGCCATCAGTGAGACCTCCTACGAGCAGTACTTC,CAISETSYEQYF
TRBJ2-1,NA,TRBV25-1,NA,TGTGCCAGCAAGTCTCGACAGGCGATCTACAATGAGCAGTTCTTC,CASKSRQAIYNEQFF
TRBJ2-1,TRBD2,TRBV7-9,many,TGTGCCAGCAGCCCGTTCCTGACTAGCGCAGAGCAGTTCTTC,CASSPFLTSAEQFF
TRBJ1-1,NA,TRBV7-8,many,TGTGCCAGCAGCATCGGACAGAACACTGAAGCTTTCTTT,CASSIGQNTEAFF
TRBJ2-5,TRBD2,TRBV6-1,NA,TGTGCCAGCAGTGAGGTGACTAGCGGGGGAGAGACCCAGTACTTC,CASSEVTSGGETQYF
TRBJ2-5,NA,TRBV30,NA,TGTGCCTGGAGTATAGAAGAGACCCAGTACTTC,CAWSIEETQYF
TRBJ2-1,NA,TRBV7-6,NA,TGTGCCAGCAGACCAGCCGGGACTCCCTTGTTGGGTGAGCAGTTCTTC,CASRPAGTPLLGEQFF
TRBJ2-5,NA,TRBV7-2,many,TGTGCCAGCAGCCGAGGACTCCTTCGGGAGACCCAGTACTTC,CASSRGLLRETQYF
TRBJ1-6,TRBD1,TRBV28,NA,TGTGCCAGCAGTCCGGACAGGGGTGGGTATTCACCCCTCCACTTT,CASSPDRGGYSPLHF
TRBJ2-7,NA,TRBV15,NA,TGTGCCACCAGCAGAAGATCAGGGAGCTACGAGCAGTACTTC,CATSRRSGSYEQYF